These 16 T cell receptor beta chains came from one sample sequenced in a study of cytomegalovirus exposure and HLA in healthy donors. A multiplex PCR was run with 60 Vbeta primers and 13 Jbeta primers. Some clones are missing from TCRdb's copy, which holds only in-frame ones; the method was immunoSEQ multiplex PCR. Of about 64,000 clones listed, over 75% are singletons. The specimen was PBMCs. The receptors shown here come from a male donor in good health and CMV-seropositive.

This chain connects TRBV4-3 to TRBJ2-2; 7 nucleotides align to TRBD1. CDR1 is LGHNA and CDR2 is YSLEER in the germline V gene. This CDR3 has 19 residues. Trimming cost V 1 base and J 3 bases; bases outside gene matches: 14. CDR3 residues: CASSQAAQYRDSYTGELFF. CDR3 coding DNA: TGCGCCAGCAGCCAAGCGGCGCAGTACCGGGACAGTTACACCGGGGAGCTGTTTTTT.

The chain has TRBV27 and TRBJ2-1, with 7 positions matching TRBD2. The trim removed 1 base at V and 5 bases at J, leaving 5 bases unmatched. CDR1 is MNHEY, CDR2 SMNVEV, per germline (reference sequence). The CDR3 runs 15 residues. The CDR3 coding sequence is TGTGCCAGCAGTTTATACGGGGGGACTAACAATGAGCAGTTCTTC. It translates to CASSLYGGTNNEQFF.

This clone has more than one count but fewer than ten. This rearrangement joins TRBV5-1 to TRBJ2-1; 11 bases line up with TRBD2. In germline, CDR1 is SGHRS, CDR2 YFSETQ. This CDR3 has 15 amino acids. The ends lost 4 bases at V and 6 bases at J; junction bases unmatched: 6. The CDR3 reads CASSPRLAGSNEQFF. The CDR3 DNA is TGCGCCAGCAGCCCCCGACTAGCGGGGAGCAATGAGCAGTTCTTC.

The gene calls are TRBV29-1 and TRBJ1-1; D gene unclear. The length of the CDR3 is 12 residues. With 5 bases removed from V and 1 base from J, the gap between germline ends came to 8 bases. Germline V gene sequence: CDR1 SQVTM, CDR2 ANQGSEA. The CDR3: CSVSVSNTEAFF. CDR3 nucleotide sequence: TGCAGCGTTTCGGTTTCGAACACTGAAGCTTTCTTT. The variable domain in full, with the rest retrieved from reference TRBV29-1 and TRBJ1-1, is SAVISQKPSRDICQRGTSLTIQCQVDSQVTMMFWYRQQPGQSLTLIATANQGSEATYESGFVIDKFPISRPNLTFSTLTVSNMSPEDSSIYLCSVSVSNTEAFFGQGTRLTVV.

As to this clone: Other nucleotide sequences from this sample produce the same CDR3. The CDR3 sequence is CASSADSNTEAFF. The CDR3 DNA reads as TGTGCCAGCAGCGCCGACAGCAACACTGAAGCTTTCTTT. The gene calls are TRBV7-6 and TRBJ1-1, with TRBD1 as a possible D gene (5 bases). Trimming shortened V by 5 bases and J by 2 bases, and 9 bases separated the two germline ends. CDR3 length: 13 amino acids. CDR1 is SGHVS, CDR2 FNYEAQ, per germline.

A few counts support this clone. The chain carries TRBV7-2 and TRBJ2-3; perhaps TRBD2 as D (5 bases). V was clipped by 5 bases and J by 9 bases, with 15 bases between them. Germline assignment: CDR1 SGHTA and CDR2 FQGNSA. The CDR3 extends over 13 amino acids. CDR3: CASSPTGIPTQYF. In DNA, the CDR3 is TGTGCCAGCAGCCCGACCGGGATCCCGACGCAGTATTTT.

This CDR3 is CASSLSGAYEQYF. CDR3 in DNA: TGTGCCAGCAGTTTATCAGGGGCCTACGAGCAGTACTTC. The chain has TRBV27 and TRBJ2-7; D may be TRBD1 (5 bases). The V and J ends lost 0 bases and 2 bases respectively, with 5 bases between them. Germline V gene data show CDR1 as MNHEY and CDR2 as SMNVEV (reference sequence). This CDR3 is 13 amino acids long.

This clone is a singleton in its sample. This chain joins TRBV9 and TRBJ2-7, with 9 nucleotides matching TRBD1. Germline CDR1 SGDLS, CDR2 YYNGEE. V dropped 6 bases and J dropped 1; count of bases not matched to a gene: 5. The CDR3 loop spans 14 amino acids. The CDR3 protein is CASTPGQGSYEQYF. Written as DNA, the CDR3 is TGTGCCAGCACCCCGGGACAGGGATCCTACGAGCAGTACTTC.

J is TRBJ1-2 and V is TRBV5-1; TRBD1 aligns across 7 bases. The CDR3 contains 14 residues. The germline V gene encodes CDR1 SGHRS and CDR2 YFSETQ. V shed 0 bases, J shed 3 bases, and the junction held 2 bases outside the gene matches. The CDR3, as DNA: TGCGCCAGCAGCTTGGCCGGGACAGACTATGGCTACACCTTC. It specifies CASSLAGTDYGYTF.

This rearrangement joins TRBV5-6 to TRBJ1-2, with D tentatively TRBD1 (6 bases). Germline CDR1 and CDR2: SGHDT and YYEEEE. The ends were cut back, 0 bases at V and 2 bases at J, with 11 bases in the middle. The CDR3 extends over 15 amino acids. The CDR3, as DNA: TGTGCCAGCAGCTTGGTGGGACAACCAAACTATGGCTACACCTTC. As protein: CASSLVGQPNYGYTF.

J is TRBJ1-2 and V is TRBV7-3, with D perhaps matching TRBD1 (5 bases). V lost 3 bases, J lost 2 bases, and 13 bases lay in between. CDR1 and CDR2 (germline): SGHTA, FQGTGA. The CDR3 is 15 amino acids. The CDR3 here is CASSLRSGGNYGYTF. CDR3 bases: TGTGCCAGCAGCTTGCGATCCGGGGGAAACTATGGCTACACCTTC.

This chain uses TRBV6-1 with TRBJ2-7, with 9 bases aligning to TRBD1. The ends lost 4 bases at V and 5 bases at J; junction bases unmatched: 12. The germline V gene has CDR1 MNHNS and CDR2 SASEGT. CDR3 length equals 16 residues. This CDR3 reads CASSVSTGTGSNEQYF. For the CDR3, the DNA is TGTGCCAGCAGTGTCTCAACCGGGACAGGGTCCAACGAGCAGTACTTC.

The gene calls are TRBV2 and TRBJ2-5, with 10 bases that match TRBD2. This CDR3 contains 19 residues. With V trimmed by 5 bases and J by 4 bases, 19 bases remained unmatched. The germline V gene has CDR1 SNHLY and CDR2 FYNNEI. The CDR3 is CASSTPGFLSSGGAETQYF. The CDR3 DNA reads as TGTGCCAGCAGTACACCAGGGTTTTTGTCGAGCGGGGGGGCAGAGACCCAGTACTTC.

The chain combines TRBV19 with TRBJ1-2, with D tentatively TRBD1 (5 bases). Trimming shortened V by 3 bases and J by 4 bases, and 12 bases separated the two germline ends. In germline, CDR1 is LNHDA, CDR2 SQIVND (reference sequence). The CDR3 loop spans 14 amino acids. The CDR3 here is CASSIGSGFYGYTF. CDR3 DNA: TGTGCCAGTAGTATTGGGTCAGGGTTCTATGGCTACACCTTC. The whole variable domain, filled in from reference TRBV19 and TRBJ1-2, reads DGGITQSPKYLFRKEGQNVTLSCEQNLNHDAMYWYRQDPGQGLRLIYYSQIVNDFQKGDIAEGYSVSREKKESFPLTVTSAQKNPTAFYLCASSIGSGFYGYTFGSGTRLTVV.

V and J are TRBV9 and TRBJ2-7; 8 bases line up with TRBD1. The J segment lost 5 bases and the V segment lost 2 bases, leaving 9 bases of the junction unmatched. This CDR3 comprises 15 residues. Germline-derived CDR1 and CDR2 are SGDLS and YYNGEE. CDR3 nucleotide sequence: TGTGCCAGCAGCGTTAGTCAGGGGGCGCAGGACGAGCAGTACTTC. It codes for CASSVSQGAQDEQYF. The full variable domain, completed using reference TRBV9 and TRBJ2-7, is DSGVTQTPKHLITATGQRVTLRCSPRSGDLSVYWYQQSLDQGLQFLIQYYNGEERAKGNILERFSAQQFPDLHSELNLSSLELGDSALYFCASSVSQGAQDEQYFGPGTRLTVT.

CDR3 DNA sequence: TGCGCCAGCAGCTTGGTGGGACAGGGTACCGAAGCTTTCTTT. Protein sequence: CASSLVGQGTEAFF. The chain couples TRBV5-1 to TRBJ1-1, with 9 bases lining up with TRBD1. There are 14 residues in the CDR3. Unmatched junction bases numbered 5, after V lost 0 bases and J lost 8 bases. CDR1 and CDR2 from the germline V gene are SGHRS and YFSETQ.